These 32 T cell receptor beta chains came from one sample sequenced in a study of blood T cell repertoires in COVID-19. Data came from immunoSEQ multiplex PCR; TCRdb stores just in-frame clones and leaves some out. The sample has some 220,000 clones, approximately 85% seen once; the top ten hold more than 2%. The specimen was peripheral blood. All receptors come from an older woman with COVID-19, enrolled during active disease.

The chain links TRBV19 to TRBJ1-5; no firm D call. CDR1 is LNHDA, CDR2 SQIVND, per germline (reference sequence). The V end lost 7 bases, the J end lost 0 bases, and 10 bases lay between the germline ends. The CDR3 loop spans 14 amino acids. The CDR3 coding sequence is TGTGCCAGTACGCGTGGGAGTAGCAATCAGCCCCAGCATTTT. Its translation is CASTRGSSNQPQHF.

This sequence joins TRBV7-2 and TRBJ1-5; D gene uncertain. The CDR3 extends over 13 amino acids. Trimming stripped 4 bases from V and 1 base from J, with 5 bases between. In germline, CDR1 is SGHTA, CDR2 FQGNSA. The CDR3, as DNA: TGTGCCAGCAGCTCCCAGAGCAATCAGCCCCAGCATTTT. This encodes CASSSQSNQPQHF.

The chain employs TRBV12-3 or TRBV12-4 and TRBJ2-5, with a tentative D call TRBD2 (5 bases). The ends were cut back, 6 bases at V and 5 bases at J, with 13 bases in the middle. This CDR3 region has 13 residues. The CDR3 DNA follows: TGTGCCAGCAGCCCCGGACTTACGGAGACCCAGTACTTC. Residues: CASSPGLTETQYF.

The CDR3 reads CASSPSHSYEQYF. The CDR3, as DNA: TGTGCCAGCAGCCCTTCCCACAGCTACGAGCAGTACTTC. V gene TRBV5-6 combines with J gene TRBJ2-7; D is unresolved. CDR1 SGHDT and CDR2 YYEEEE come from the germline V gene. V lost 4 bases and J 3 bases, leaving 11 bases between the germline ends. The CDR3 length is 13 residues.

The chain recombines TRBV27 with TRBJ2-5; 8 bases align to TRBD2. J gave up 5 bases and V 8 bases, and 13 bases lay outside the gene matches. Germline CDR1 MNHEY, CDR2 SMNVEV (reference sequence). The CDR3 consists of 15 residues. As DNA, the CDR3 is TGTGCCAGCCGGTCCCTGGGACTAGGGCAGGAGACCCAGTACTTC. It yields the protein CASRSLGLGQETQYF.

The chain has TRBV29-1 and TRBJ2-5, with 11 nucleotides matching TRBD2. Germline CDR1 is SQVTM and CDR2 is ANQGSEA. Germline trimming cut 6 bases from V and 2 bases from J; bases unmatched to any gene: 2. The CDR3 is made up of 13 amino acids. DNA for the CDR3: TGCAGCGTGAGGACTAGCGGGCAAGAGACCCAGTACTTC. Protein product: CSVRTSGQETQYF.

This clone was observed a handful of times. V and J are TRBV6-5 and TRBJ1-2; D remains unclear. This CDR3 contains 14 residues. The V and J ends lost 0 bases and 4 bases respectively, with 9 bases between them. Germline values: CDR1 MNHEY, CDR2 SVGAGI. The CDR3 DNA sequence: TGTGCCAGCAGTTACTCGGAGGATATCTATGGCTACACCTTC. Amino acids: CASSYSEDIYGYTF.

The V call is TRBV3-1 (or the pseudogene TRBV3-2), the J call TRBJ1-2, with 9 bases fitting TRBD1. The CDR3 sequence is 16 residues long. Germline V gives CDR1 LGHDT, CDR2 YNNKEL (reference sequence). V shed 0 bases and J 5 bases; nucleotides not matched to a gene: 7. The CDR3 DNA reads TGTGCCAGCAGCCAAGAAGTTACAGGGGGCTGGTATGGCTACACCTTC. It yields the protein CASSQEVTGGWYGYTF.

This chain connects TRBV5-1 to TRBJ1-1; a weak D match, TRBD1 (6 bases). The V gene lost 0 bases and the J gene lost 5 bases, with 8 bases spanning the gap. This CDR3 comprises 13 residues. Germline values: CDR1 SGHRS, CDR2 YFSETQ. Here the CDR3 DNA reads TGCGCCAGCAGCTTGGAAGGGGGTACTGAAGCTTTCTTT. Amino acid sequence: CASSLEGGTEAFF.

This clone was picked up one time. This chain links TRBV19 with TRBJ1-2; 7 nucleotides agree with TRBD1. The V gene's germline CDR1 is LNHDA and CDR2 SQIVND (reference sequence). V shed 6 bases and J 2 bases; nucleotides not matched to a gene: 6. This CDR3 comprises 14 residues. The CDR3 loop reads CASSATGQNYGYTF. CDR3 in DNA: TGTGCCAGTAGCGCCACGGGACAGAACTATGGCTACACCTTC.

This clone was found once. The chain employs TRBV7-2 and TRBJ2-7, with 8 bases fitting TRBD1. The CDR3 spans 14 residues. From germline, CDR1 is SGHTA and CDR2 FQGNSA. V shed 5 bases, J shed 6 bases, and the junction held 9 bases outside the gene matches. The CDR3 DNA sequence: TGTGCCAGCAGCCTGGACAGGACAGGGTTCGAGCAGTACTTC. This codes for CASSLDRTGFEQYF.

The rearrangement joins TRBV19 to TRBJ1-2, with 7 bases matching TRBD1. Germline assignment: CDR1 LNHDA and CDR2 SQIVND (reference sequence). The CDR3 has 13 residues. Unmatched junction bases numbered 6, after V lost 4 bases and J lost 7 bases. CDR3 region: CASSSRGSGGYTF. In DNA, the CDR3 is TGTGCCAGTAGTAGCAGGGGGTCCGGTGGCTACACCTTC.

The genes are TRBV18 and TRBJ1-3; possibly TRBD1 for D (6 bases). CDR1 is KGHSH and CDR2 is LQKENI in the germline V gene. This CDR3 contains 16 residues. The V and J ends lost 2 bases and 4 bases respectively, with 15 bases between them. CDR3 sequence: CASSPDPGHPGNTIYF. The CDR3 region has the DNA TGTGCCAGCTCACCAGACCCGGGACACCCGGGAAACACCATATATTTT.

This clone was recorded once. J is TRBJ1-6 and V is TRBV3-1 (or the pseudogene TRBV3-2), with D unresolved. V gave up 4 bases and J gave up 7 bases, with 17 bases separating them. Germline lookup yields CDR1 LGHDT and CDR2 YNNKEL (reference sequence). The CDR3 runs to 16 residues. CDR3 bases: TGTGCCAGCAGCCGATCCGGTGGGCCTCCAAATTCACCCCTCCACTTT. Translation gives CASSRSGGPPNSPLHF.

The rearrangement joins TRBV5-1 to TRBJ2-7; D is perhaps TRBD1 (6 bases). Germline loops: CDR1 SGHRS, CDR2 YFSETQ. The CDR3 has 15 residues. V dropped 2 bases and J dropped 2 bases, with 14 bases sitting between them. This CDR3 is CASSFDGTPAYEQYF. The CDR3 coding sequence is TGCGCCAGCAGCTTTGACGGGACACCAGCCTACGAGCAGTACTTC.

The gene calls are TRBV6-5 and TRBJ1-1; D might be TRBD1 (5 bases). CDR1 is MNHEY and CDR2 is SVGAGI in the germline V gene. V dropped 6 bases and J dropped 0 bases, with 14 bases sitting between them. The CDR3 is 15 residues long. CDR3 nucleotides: TGTGCCAGCAGCCAGACTGGGGGGATGAACACTGAAGCTTTCTTT. It encodes CASSQTGGMNTEAFF.

This clone was recorded only once. The chain recombines TRBV6-5 with TRBJ2-5, with 7 positions matching TRBD2. From germline, CDR1 is MNHEY and CDR2 SVGAGI. V gave up 7 bases and J gave up 10 bases; unmatched junction bases: 15. This CDR3 spans 14 amino acids. The CDR3 reads CASTPPGAGVIQYF. The CDR3 region has the DNA TGTGCCAGCACTCCCCCTGGGGCGGGAGTGATCCAGTACTTC.

The chain joins TRBV19 to TRBJ1-5; 7 bases match TRBD1. After removal of 7 bases from V and 3 bases from J, the junction contained 9 bases not matched to a gene. This CDR3 is built from 15 residues. Germline assignment: CDR1 LNHDA and CDR2 SQIVND (reference sequence). The CDR3 reads CASTSGTANNQPQHF. CDR3 in DNA: TGTGCCAGTACCTCCGGGACAGCAAACAATCAGCCCCAGCATTTT.

The genes are TRBV9 and TRBJ2-5; 7 nucleotides agree with TRBD1. This CDR3 comprises 14 residues. Germline V gives CDR1 SGDLS, CDR2 YYNGEE. Unmatched junction bases numbered 5, after V lost 4 bases and J lost 2 bases. CDR3 residues: CASSPRGQQETQYF. In DNA form, the CDR3 reads TGTGCCAGCAGCCCGAGGGGACAGCAAGAGACCCAGTACTTC.

The table lists this clone with a few counts. The chain combines TRBV7-2 with TRBJ2-7, with TRBD2 as a possible D gene (5 bases). The V gene lost 5 bases and the J gene lost 3 bases, with 14 bases spanning the gap. Germline CDR1 is SGHTA and CDR2 is FQGNSA. The CDR3 has 14 residues. CDR3 protein: CASSGGGPLYEQYF. The DNA for the CDR3 is TGTGCCAGCAGCGGAGGCGGACCTCTCTACGAGCAGTACTTC.

The chain couples TRBV3-1 (or the pseudogene TRBV3-2) to TRBJ1-1; 8 positions agree with TRBD1. The CDR3 consists of 15 residues. Germline loops: CDR1 LGHDT, CDR2 YNNKEL (reference sequence). Germline trimming cut 4 bases from V and 5 bases from J; bases unmatched to any gene: 9. In nucleotides, the CDR3 is TGTGCCAGCAGCCTTCCCGGACAGGGCTGGACTGAAGCTTTCTTT. It codes for CASSLPGQGWTEAFF.

This sequence joins TRBV15 and TRBJ2-7, with 10 bases identical to TRBD1. Germline V CDR1 and CDR2: LNHNV, YYDKDF (reference sequence). The CDR3 has 13 amino acids. V lost 5 bases and J lost 5; bases outside the gene matches: 3. In DNA form, the CDR3 reads TGTGCCACCAGCGGGACAGGGGTCCACGAGCAGTACTTC. This gives the protein CATSGTGVHEQYF. Looking up the rest from reference TRBV15 and TRBJ2-7 gives the full variable domain: DAMVIQNPRYQVTQFGKPVTLSCSQTLNHNVMYWYQQKSSQAPKLLFHYYDKDFNNEADTPDNFQSRRPNTSFCFLDIRSPGLGDTAMYLCATSGTGVHEQYFGPGTRLTVT.

This clone was seen a single time. This chain connects TRBV6-1 to TRBJ2-1, with 8 bases that match TRBD2. The CDR3 sequence is 13 residues long. Germline V gene sequence: CDR1 MNHNS, CDR2 SASEGT. V lost 2 bases and J lost 7; bases outside the gene matches: 1. The CDR3 reads CASSESGGNEQFF. The CDR3 bases are TGTGCCAGCAGTGAATCGGGAGGGAATGAGCAGTTCTTC.

The rearrangement uses TRBV4-2 and TRBJ2-7; 8 positions match TRBD1. V was pared by 0 bases and J by 7 bases, with 8 bases of the junction left unmatched. The V gene's germline CDR1 is LGHNA and CDR2 YNFKEQ. The length of the CDR3 is 15 residues. CDR3 DNA sequence: TGTGCCAGCAGCCAAGATAGGCAGGGGGCGTTAGAGCAGTACTTC. It is translated as CASSQDRQGALEQYF.

The rearrangement uses TRBV7-2 and TRBJ2-5; 7 bases align to TRBD2. This CDR3 region has 18 residues. V trimming: 1 base; J trimming: 1 base; junction bases outside the gene matches: 12. Germline-derived CDR1 and CDR2 are SGHTA and FQGNSA. CDR3 protein: CASSLGGTISSGQETQYF. CDR3 DNA sequence: TGTGCCAGCAGCTTAGGTGGGACTATAAGTAGCGGCCAAGAGACCCAGTACTTC. Full variable domain (remainder filled in from reference TRBV7-2 and TRBJ2-5): GAGVSQSPSNKVTEKGKDVELRCDPISGHTALYWYRQSLGQGLEFLIYFQGNSAPDKSGLPSDRFSAERTGGSVSTLTIQRTQQEDSAVYLCASSLGGTISSGQETQYFGPGTRLLVL.

The chain links TRBV11-2 to TRBJ1-3; a possible D gene is TRBD1 (5 bases). Germline V CDR1 and CDR2: SGHAT, FQNNGV. Trimming took off 6 bases at V and 4 bases at J, with 22 bases between the two ends. This CDR3 is built from 17 residues. CDR3 protein: CASSRYRTFLGGNTIYF. CDR3 DNA: TGTGCCAGCAGTCGCTACAGGACCTTCCTTGGGGGAAACACCATATATTTT.

CDR3 sequence reads: CASSLSGQGRGSGYTF. CDR3 DNA sequence: TGTGCCAGCAGTTTATCGGGCCAGGGTCGAGGTAGTGGCTACACCTTC. The chain links TRBV27 to TRBJ1-2, with D possibly TRBD1 on 5 matching bases. CDR1 is MNHEY, CDR2 SMNVEV, per germline (reference sequence). V lost 0 bases to trimming and J lost 7 bases, with 18 bases between them. The CDR3 spans 16 residues.

The chain links TRBV6-2 or TRBV6-3 to TRBJ2-2; 9 bases line up with TRBD2. After removal of 0 bases from V and 6 bases from J, the junction contained 8 bases not matched to a gene. The length of the CDR3 is 17 residues. Germline CDR1 is MNHEY and CDR2 is SVGEGT. The CDR3 here is CASSYSTVAGVSGELFF. CDR3 sequence (DNA): TGTGCCAGCAGTTACTCGACGGTAGCGGGAGTGTCCGGGGAGCTGTTTTTT.

V usage is TRBV6-5 and J usage is TRBJ2-7, with TRBD1 as a possible D gene (5 bases). Trimming removed 10 bases at V and 7 bases at J, with 17 bases between. The germline CDR1 and CDR2 sequences are MNHEY and SVGAGI. This CDR3 has 12 residues. Here the CDR3 reads CATALGVGEQYF. The CDR3, as DNA: TGTGCCACGGCATTAGGGGTGGGGGAGCAGTACTTC.

This rearrangement joins TRBV4-2 to TRBJ2-3; possibly TRBD2 for D (6 bases). The CDR3 has 16 amino acids. V was pared by 0 bases and J by 3 bases, with 13 bases between. Germline V gives CDR1 LGHNA, CDR2 YNFKEQ. In nucleotides, the CDR3 is TGTGCCAGCAGCCAAGAATGGCGGGGCGGGACAGATACGCAGTATTTT. Amino acids: CASSQEWRGGTDTQYF.

This clone has only a few counts. The V and J genes are TRBV12-5 and TRBJ1-2; unclear D gene. V was trimmed by 5 bases and J by 0 bases, leaving 10 bases between them. Germline CDR1 reads LGHNT; CDR2 reads FRNRAP. The CDR3 sequence is 14 residues long. The CDR3 DNA follows: TGTGCTAGTGGTCCAGGAACCGCTAACTATGGCTACACCTTC. Amino acid sequence: CASGPGTANYGYTF.

This chain links TRBV27 with TRBJ1-2; tentatively, D is TRBD1 (6 bases). V was shortened by 7 bases and J by 7 bases, with 16 bases between the two germline ends. The length of the CDR3 is 13 residues. Germline values: CDR1 MNHEY, CDR2 SMNVEV (reference sequence). The CDR3 DNA follows: TGTGCCAGCAAGGAAACAGGGTTATTTGGCTACACCTTC. Translating it yields CASKETGLFGYTF.